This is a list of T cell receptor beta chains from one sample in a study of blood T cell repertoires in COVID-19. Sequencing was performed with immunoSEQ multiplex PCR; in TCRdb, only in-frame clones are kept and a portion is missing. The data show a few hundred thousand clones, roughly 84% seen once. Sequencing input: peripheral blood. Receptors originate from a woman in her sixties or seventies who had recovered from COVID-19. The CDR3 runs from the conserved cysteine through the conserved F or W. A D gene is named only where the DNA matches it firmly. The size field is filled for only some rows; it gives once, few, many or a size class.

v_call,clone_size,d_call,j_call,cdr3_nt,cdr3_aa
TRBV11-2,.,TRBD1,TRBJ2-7,TGTGCCAGCAGCCCAATCCCCCGCCGGGACAGGGGATACGAGCAGTACTTC,CASSPIPRRDRGYEQYF
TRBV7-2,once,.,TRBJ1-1,TGTGCCAGCAGCATATACAGGGTGAACACTGAAGCTTTCTTT,CASSIYRVNTEAFF
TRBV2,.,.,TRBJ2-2,TGTGCCAGCAGACGAGCGAGCGGAACCGGGGAGCTGTTTTTT,CASRRASGTGELFF
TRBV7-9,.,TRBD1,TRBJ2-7,TGTGCCAGCAGCCCTGGTGGTCGACAGGGGTTAACCTACGAGCAGTACTTC,CASSPGGRQGLTYEQYF
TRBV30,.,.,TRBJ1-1,TGTGCCTGGAAATCCCCGCGGACTTTGAACACTGAAGCTTTCTTT,CAWKSPRTLNTEAFF
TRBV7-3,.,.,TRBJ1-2,TGTGCCAGCAGCTTAGGCCAGGGCTATGGCTACACCTTC,CASSLGQGYGYTF
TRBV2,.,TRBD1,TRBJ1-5,TGTGCCAGCAGTGCCGGACAGGGGGCTTATCAGCCCCAGCATTTT,CASSAGQGAYQPQHF
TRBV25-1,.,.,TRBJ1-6,TGTGCCAGCAGCCCTCCCGGGACATGGTCCCCCCTCCACTTT,CASSPPGTWSPLHF
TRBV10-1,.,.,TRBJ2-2,TGCGCCAGCAGTGATATGAGGGCCGGCACCGGGGAGCTGTTTTTT,CASSDMRAGTGELFF
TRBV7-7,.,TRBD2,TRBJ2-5,TGTGCTAGCAGCTCGCGGTTTCGGGGGGACCACCAAGAGACCCAGTACTTC,CASSSRFRGDHQETQYF
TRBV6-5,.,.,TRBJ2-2,TGTGCCAGCAGTTACACCCCTAGCGTGGGGGAGCTGTTTTTT,CASSYTPSVGELFF
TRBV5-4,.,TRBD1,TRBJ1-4,TGTGCCAGCAGTATCACAGGGGGTGAGACTAATGAAAAACTGTTTTTT,CASSITGGETNEKLFF
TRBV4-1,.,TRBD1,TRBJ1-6,TGCGCCAGCAGTACCGGACAGGGGGCGAATAATTCACCCCTCCACTTT,CASSTGQGANNSPLHF
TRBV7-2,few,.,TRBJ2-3,TGTGCCAGCAGCTTAGGTGGGCTCCACACAGATACGCAGTATTTT,CASSLGGLHTDTQYF
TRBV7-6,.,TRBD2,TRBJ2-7,TGTGCCAGCAGCTTAGCCCGGGGGGTCTCCTACGAGCAGTACTTC,CASSLARGVSYEQYF
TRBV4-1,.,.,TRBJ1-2,TGCGCCAGCAGCCAGCTTCCGACCACGGGTGGCTACACCTTC,CASSQLPTTGGYTF
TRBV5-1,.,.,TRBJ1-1,TGCGCCAGCAGCTTTTCTCACCTAGGGGACACTGAAGCTTTCTTT,CASSFSHLGDTEAFF
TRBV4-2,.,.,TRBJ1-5,TGTGCCAGCAGCATCCGGACAGACCAGAATCAGCCCCAGCATTTT,CASSIRTDQNQPQHF
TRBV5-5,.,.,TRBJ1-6,TGTGCCAGCAGCCTCTCCGGGGGGTATTCACCCCTCCACTTT,CASSLSGGYSPLHF
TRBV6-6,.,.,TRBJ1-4,TGTGCCAGCAGTTACTCGGGCGGGGCTGTGTTTTTT,CASSYSGGAVFF
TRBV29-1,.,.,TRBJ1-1,TGCAGCGTTGACCTCGAACCGGGAGGCACTGAAGCTTTCTTT,CSVDLEPGGTEAFF
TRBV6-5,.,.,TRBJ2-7,TGTGCCAGCATTGGGAGGACAGGACACTACGAGCAGTACTTC,CASIGRTGHYEQYF
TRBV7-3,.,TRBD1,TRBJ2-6,TGTGCCAGCAGCTCCGGACAGGCTATTGGGGCCAACGTCCTGACTTTC,CASSSGQAIGANVLTF
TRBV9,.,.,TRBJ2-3,TGTGCCAGCAGCGTAGCGGGGATAAGCACAGATACGCAGTATTTT,CASSVAGISTDTQYF
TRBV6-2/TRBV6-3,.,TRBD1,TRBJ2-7,TGTGCCAGCAGCGTCGAAGACAGGGGCTTCTCCTACGAGCAGTACTTC,CASSVEDRGFSYEQYF